The 19 T cell receptor beta chains given below trace back to one sample, sequenced in a study of beta chain features in type 1 diabetes. The antigens of these receptors remain unknown. Study-wide findings and caveats: TCRB CDR3 length was moderately but significantly reduced in all four CD4+ subsets of Type 1 diabetes patients.

Investigators reverse transcribed all isolated RNA, so they sequenced expressed TCRB transcripts. Using immunoSEQ multiplex PCR, the repertoire was profiled, and TCRdb retains in-frame clones only, with some absent. The sample shows 300,000 or so clones, roughly 14% of them seen only once. Material: naive CD4+ T cells from blood. These TCRs come from a woman aged 18-29 years with type 1 diabetes.

With regard to this clone: Different DNA sequences within this sample yield the same CDR3. This chain uses TRBV7-9 with TRBJ2-1; TRBD2 is a possible D gene (5 bases). The germline CDR1 and CDR2 sequences are SEHNR and FQNEAQ (reference sequence). The CDR3 spans 11 residues. With 5 bases removed from V and 9 bases from J, the gap between germline ends came to 8 bases. This CDR3 reads CASSPAGEQFF. The CDR3 nucleotides are TGTGCCAGCAGCCCCGCGGGTGAGCAGTTCTTC.

This clone was observed a handful of times. This rearrangement joins TRBV6-6 to TRBJ2-7; 7 nucleotides agree with TRBD1. The germline CDR1 and CDR2 sequences are MNHNY and SVGAGI (reference sequence). Losses at the gene ends were 6 bases for V and 1 base for J; bases not matched to a gene: 0. The CDR3 covers 12 residues. The CDR3 bases are TGTGCCAGCAGGGACAGGTCCTACGAGCAGTACTTC. Protein product: CASRDRSYEQYF.

This chain joins TRBV15 and TRBJ1-1; D is ambiguous. V shed 3 bases and J shed 1 base, with 6 bases lying between them. Germline assignment: CDR1 LNHNV and CDR2 YYDKDF (reference sequence). The CDR3 has 13 amino acids. CDR3 sequence (DNA): TGTGCCACCAGCAGGGAGCCGAACACTGAAGCTTTCTTT. Translated: CATSREPNTEAFF.

This clone was seen a few times. The genes are TRBV11-3 and TRBJ2-7; D is perhaps TRBD2 (5 bases). This CDR3 is built from 15 residues. Trimming pared 2 bases from V and 2 bases from J, leaving 13 bases between. Per germline, CDR1 SGHNT and CDR2 YENEEA. The DNA for the CDR3 is TGTGCCAGCAGCTTAAGGAGCGGAGCGACCTACGAGCAGTACTTC. Its translation: CASSLRSGATYEQYF.

The J gene is TRBJ2-7, the V gene TRBV6-5, with 7 bases that match TRBD2. Germline V gene data show CDR1 as MNHEY and CDR2 as SVGAGI. The length of the CDR3 is 16 residues. V was pared by 0 bases and J by 3 bases, with 8 bases of the junction left unmatched. CDR3 coding DNA: TGTGCCAGCAGTTACTCGACTCTAGCGGAAAACTACGAGCAGTACTTC. Translation: CASSYSTLAENYEQYF.

The chain combines TRBV30 with TRBJ2-5, with 8 bases fitting TRBD2. The CDR3 is made up of 14 amino acids. CDR1 GTSNPN and CDR2 SVGIG come from the germline V gene (reference sequence). The V segment lost 3 bases and the J segment 4 bases; nucleotides outside the gene matches: 7. The CDR3 DNA reads as TGTGCCTGGAGGGGGCAGCGGGAGCGAGAGACCCAGTACTTC. It codes for CAWRGQRERETQYF.

The sample holds a few counts of this clone. The chain has TRBV4-3 and TRBJ2-5; D is possibly TRBD2 (6 bases). In germline, CDR1 is LGHNA, CDR2 YSLEER. The CDR3 contains 14 residues. Trimming pared 0 bases from V and 5 bases from J, leaving 10 bases between. The CDR3 sequence is CASSQDRGSETQYF. The CDR3 nucleotides are TGCGCCAGCAGCCAAGATCGGGGGAGCGAGACCCAGTACTTC.

V is TRBV11-2 and J is TRBJ2-5, with 8 bases fitting TRBD2. Per germline, CDR1 SGHAT and CDR2 FQNNGV. CDR3 size: 16 residues. V shed 2 bases and J 4 bases; nucleotides not matched to a gene: 9. The CDR3: CASSLRLAGGGETQYF. CDR3 sequence (DNA): TGTGCCAGCAGCTTAAGGCTGGCGGGAGGAGGAGAGACCCAGTACTTC.

V is TRBV4-2 and J is TRBJ2-7; 8 bases are shared with TRBD2. V shed 4 bases and J 5 bases; nucleotides not matched to a gene: 10. CDR3 length: 15 amino acids. Germline-derived CDR1 and CDR2 are LGHNA and YNFKEQ. The CDR3 nucleotides are TGTGCCAGCAGCCGTCGAACAAGCGGGAGCGACGAGCAGTACTTC. Amino acids: CASSRRTSGSDEQYF.

There are a few counts of this clone. This chain joins TRBV2 and TRBJ2-3; weak D call: TRBD2 (6 bases). Germline V lookup: CDR1 SNHLY, CDR2 FYNNEI. V lost 7 bases and J 3 bases, leaving 14 bases between the germline ends. The CDR3 totals 14 residues. CDR3 DNA: TGTGCCAGCAAACTGGGACTGGCGACAGATACGCAGTATTTT. This translates into CASKLGLATDTQYF.

A few counts support this clone. The chain employs TRBV11-3 and TRBJ2-7; D is perhaps TRBD1 (5 bases). The CDR3 is made up of 13 amino acids. In germline, CDR1 is SGHNT, CDR2 YENEEA. V lost 3 bases and J lost 1, with 7 bases in between. The CDR3 DNA reads as TGTGCCAGCAGCTTTGACAGTTCCTACGAGCAGTACGTC. This gives the protein CASSFDSSYEQYV.

This clone was picked up a small number of times. The rearrangement links TRBV5-1 to TRBJ2-1; TRBD1 agrees at 7 bases. Germline V gene lookup returns CDR1 SGHRS and CDR2 YFSETQ. This CDR3 has 17 residues. Trimming took 4 bases from V and 12 from J; bases not matched to a gene: 22. The CDR3 DNA follows: TGCGCCAGCAGCGAAAACCGGGCAGGGGGTCTTGCAGGCGTGCAGTTCTTC. The encoded protein is CASSENRAGGLAGVQFF.

V and J are TRBV7-2 and TRBJ2-1; D unclear. Trimming pared 0 bases from V and 5 bases from J, leaving 8 bases between. The germline CDR1 and CDR2 sequences are SGHTA and FQGNSA. The CDR3 has 14 residues. The CDR3 DNA follows: TGTGCCAGCAGCTTAGCTAGTCTAGACAATGAGCAGTTCTTC. Protein sequence: CASSLASLDNEQFF. Drawing the rest from reference TRBV7-2 and TRBJ2-1, the complete variable domain is GAGVSQSPSNKVTEKGKDVELRCDPISGHTALYWYRQSLGQGLEFLIYFQGNSAPDKSGLPSDRFSAERTGGSVSTLTIQRTQQEDSAVYLCASSLASLDNEQFFGPGTRLTVL.

This clone occurred a few times. The chain employs TRBV18 and TRBJ2-1, with D uncertain. Trimming stripped 5 bases from V and 7 bases from J, with 3 bases between. The germline V gene encodes CDR1 KGHSH and CDR2 LQKENI. CDR3 length: 10 residues. The CDR3 is CASSINEQFF. In DNA form, the CDR3 reads TGTGCCAGCTCAATAAATGAGCAGTTCTTC.

The CDR3 coding sequence is TGTGCCAGCAGCCCGGACAGGGGAGGCTACGAGCAGTACGTC. It encodes CASSPDRGGYEQYV. The gene calls are TRBV5-4 and TRBJ2-7, with TRBD1 matching over 9 bases. CDR3 length: 14 amino acids. Germline V gene sequence: CDR1 SGHNT, CDR2 YYREEE (reference sequence). V gave up 4 bases and J gave up 3 bases; unmatched junction bases: 5.

This clone occurred a few times. The chain has TRBV7-2 and TRBJ1-1; no definite D call. V shed 2 bases and J shed 4 bases, with 11 bases lying between them. The CDR3 runs to 14 residues. CDR1 and CDR2 (germline): SGHTA, FQGNSA. The CDR3 protein is CASSLSSGSTEAFF. DNA for the CDR3: TGTGCCAGCAGCTTATCCTCAGGAAGCACTGAAGCTTTCTTT. The full variable domain, its missing parts supplied by reference TRBV7-2 and TRBJ1-1, is GAGVSQSPSNKVTEKGKDVELRCDPISGHTALYWYRQSLGQGLEFLIYFQGNSAPDKSGLPSDRFSAERTGGSVSTLTIQRTQQEDSAVYLCASSLSSGSTEAFFGQGTRLTVV.

This clone was detected a few times. This CDR3 is also generated by other DNA sequences in the sample. The chain carries TRBV18 and TRBJ2-7; 9 nucleotides align to TRBD1. The CDR3 sequence is 13 residues long. V was pared by 6 bases and J by 5 bases, with 5 bases of the junction left unmatched. The germline V gene has CDR1 KGHSH and CDR2 LQKENI. The chain's CDR3 is CASSPRTGDEQYV. For the CDR3, the DNA is TGTGCCAGCTCCCCTCGGACAGGGGACGAGCAGTACGTC.

This clone was observed a few times. CDR3 DNA: TGTGCCAGCAGCGTAGGTCCAGGGAGGAATCAGCCCCAGCATTTT. Protein sequence: CASSVGPGRNQPQHF. The gene calls are TRBV9 and TRBJ1-5; the D gene is possibly TRBD1 (5 bases). The CDR3 consists of 15 residues. V was shortened by 0 bases and J by 4 bases, with 11 bases between the two germline ends. The germline gives CDR1 SGDLS, CDR2 YYNGEE.

This clone appeared a few times. The V and J genes are TRBV6-1 and TRBJ1-1, with unresolved D. V was cut by 6 bases and J by 1 base, with 9 bases left in between. The CDR3 extends over 13 amino acids. The germline V gene has CDR1 MNHNS and CDR2 SASEGT. The DNA for the CDR3 is TGTGCCAGCAGCCCCGAGGAGAACACTGAAGCTTTCTTT. Translated, it gives CASSPEENTEAFF.